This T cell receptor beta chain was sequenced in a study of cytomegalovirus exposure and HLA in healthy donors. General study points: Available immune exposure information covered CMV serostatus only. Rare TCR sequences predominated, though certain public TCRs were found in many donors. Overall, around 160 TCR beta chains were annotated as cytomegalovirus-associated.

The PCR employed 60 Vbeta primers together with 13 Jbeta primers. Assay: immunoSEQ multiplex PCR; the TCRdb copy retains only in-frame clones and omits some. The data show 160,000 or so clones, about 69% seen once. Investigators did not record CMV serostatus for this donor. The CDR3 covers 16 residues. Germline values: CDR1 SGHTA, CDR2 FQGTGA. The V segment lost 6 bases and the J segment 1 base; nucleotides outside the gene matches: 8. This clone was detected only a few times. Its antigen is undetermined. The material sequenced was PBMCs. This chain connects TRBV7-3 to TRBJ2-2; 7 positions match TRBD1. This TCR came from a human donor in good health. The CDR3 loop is CASSLQGQENTGELFF. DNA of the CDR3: TGTGCCAGCAGTTTACAAGGACAGGAGAACACCGGGGAGCTGTTTTTT.